What follows is one T cell receptor (beta chain) and its context. This CDR3 comprises 13 residues. Deletions cut 1 base from V and 15 bases from J, with 15 bases between. Germline V gene lookup returns CDR1 SGHAT and CDR2 FQNNGV. In the PCR, 60 Vbeta and 13 Jbeta primers were used. Clones were sequenced by immunoSEQ multiplex PCR, and TCRdb holds only the in-frame ones, with some missing. The sample yields around 110,000 clones, around 75% seen once. These data belong to a study of cytomegalovirus exposure and HLA in healthy donors. The rearrangement uses TRBV11-2 and TRBJ1-4; D may be TRBD1 (6 bases). The source is a woman in her late teens or twenties in good health and CMV-seronegative. Sequencing was carried out using PBMCs. The CDR3 DNA sequence: TGTGCCAGCAGCTTAGTTTTACAGGGCGAGGTGTTTTTT. Translated, it gives CASSLVLQGEVFF. Based on the CDR3 plus reference TRBV11-2 and TRBJ1-4, the full variable domain is EAGVAQSPRYKIIEKRQSVAFWCNPISGHATLYWYQQILGQGPKLLIQFQNNGVVDDSQLPKDRFSAERLKGVDSTLKIQPAKLEDSAVYLCASSLVLQGEVFFGSGTQLSVL.